Listed here are 3 T cell receptor beta chains from one sample, sequenced in a study of beta chain features in type 1 diabetes. Expressed TCRB transcripts were sequenced, since all the RNA that had been isolated was reverse transcribed. Sequenced by immunoSEQ multiplex PCR; TCRdb stores in-frame clones only, minus some. The table has 150,000 or so clones, 9.2% seen once. The specimen was central memory CD4+ T cells from blood. These receptors came from a man aged 18 to 30 in good health.

The chain is built from TRBV6-5 and TRBJ2-7; TRBD1 might be the D (6 bases). From germline, CDR1 is MNHEY and CDR2 SVGAGI. V was cut by 4 bases and J by 9 bases, with 22 bases left in between. This CDR3 is 15 amino acids long. The CDR3 region has the DNA TGTGCCAGCAGTTCCCTCCAGGGGTCCATCCCTTGGCAGTACTTC. Its translation: CASSSLQGSIPWQYF.

This clone was seen a handful of times. The J gene is TRBJ2-4, the V gene TRBV7-6, with TRBD1 identical over 10 bases. The CDR3 sequence is 13 residues long. Trimming removed 3 bases from V and 13 bases from J; junction bases left unmatched: 6. The germline gives CDR1 SGHVS, CDR2 FNYEAQ. The CDR3 spells CASSFYGQGEQYF. CDR3 coding DNA: TGTGCCAGCAGCTTTTACGGACAGGGGGAGCAGTACTTC.

This clone was observed a handful of times. The rearrangement uses TRBV5-4 and TRBJ1-3; 7 positions match TRBD1. Germline V gives CDR1 SGHNT, CDR2 YYREEE (reference sequence). The CDR3 length is 16 residues. V dropped 3 bases and J dropped 1; count of bases not matched to a gene: 7. The CDR3 sequence: CASSSRQGRSGNTIYF. The CDR3 DNA is TGTGCCAGCAGCTCCAGACAGGGAAGATCTGGAAACACCATATATTTT. Variable domain in full (rest from reference TRBV5-4 and TRBJ1-3): ETGVTQSPTHLIKTRGQQVTLRCSSQSGHNTVSWYQQALGQGPQFIFQYYREEENGRGNFPPRFSGLQFPNYSSELNVNALELDDSALYLCASSSRQGRSGNTIYFGEGSWLTVV.